The next 24 T cell receptor beta chains were all read from a single sample in a study of siplizumab effects on memory and regulatory T cells. Profiling relied on immunoSEQ multiplex PCR, and the TCRdb table lists in-frame clones only, not all of them. The sample has approximately 100,000 clones; roughly 94% are singletons. The specimen was Tregs sorted from blood. The receptors were gathered from a human donor in good health.

The rearrangement uses TRBV28 and TRBJ1-4, with D unclear. The CDR3 is 14 amino acids. Germline CDR1 is MDHEN and CDR2 is SYDVKM. The germline V and J ends were trimmed by 1 base and 4 bases, with 7 bases remaining between them. The CDR3 DNA sequence: TGTGCCAGCAGTTTATCCGACCGTAATGAAAAACTGTTTTTT. Translated, it gives CASSLSDRNEKLFF.

The chain uses TRBV7-3 and TRBJ2-3; 8 nucleotides agree with TRBD2. Per the germline V gene, CDR1 is SGHTA and CDR2 is FQGTGA. The CDR3 runs to 16 residues. V lost 5 bases and J lost 1; bases outside the gene matches: 8. CDR3 sequence reads: CASSRRPGLGTDTQYF. The CDR3 DNA sequence: TGTGCCAGCAGCCGGAGGCCGGGACTAGGCACAGATACGCAGTATTTT.

V is TRBV5-6 and J is TRBJ1-2, with TRBD1 identical over 7 bases. The V gene's germline CDR1 is SGHDT and CDR2 YYEEEE. CDR3 size: 12 residues. The trim removed 4 bases at V and 8 bases at J, leaving 5 bases unmatched. In nucleotides, the CDR3 is TGTGCCAGCAGCCGGACAGGCCTAGGCTACACCTTC. This codes for CASSRTGLGYTF.

CDR3 DNA sequence: TGCACCAGCAGCCGGTCACGAGGGCGTGGCAGCCGAGAAGCTTTCTTT. This codes for CTSSRSRGRGSREAFF. The V gene is TRBV1, the J gene TRBJ1-1. TRBV1 is noted as a pseudogene. The CDR3 loop spans 16 amino acids.

The rearrangement joins TRBV19 to TRBJ2-1; TRBD2 agrees at 14 bases. There are 17 residues in the CDR3. The V segment lost 1 base and the J segment 10 bases; nucleotides outside the gene matches: 9. Germline lookup yields CDR1 LNHDA and CDR2 SQIVND (reference sequence). Here the CDR3 DNA reads TGTGCCAGTAGTATAGGTGTCGGACTAGCGGGAGGAAGAGAGCAGTTCTTC. Its protein product is CASSIGVGLAGGREQFF. The full variable domain, its missing parts supplied by reference TRBV19 and TRBJ2-1, is DGGITQSPKYLFRKEGQNVTLSCEQNLNHDAMYWYRQDPGQGLRLIYYSQIVNDFQKGDIAEGYSVSREKKESFPLTVTSAQKNPTAFYLCASSIGVGLAGGREQFFGPGTRLTVL.

V and J are TRBV6-1 and TRBJ1-1; D call uncertain. Germline V lookup: CDR1 MNHNS, CDR2 SASEGT. The CDR3 totals 14 residues. The ends were cut back, 7 bases at V and 4 bases at J, with 16 bases in the middle. This CDR3 reads CASIWPHGGTEAFF. The CDR3 region has the DNA TGTGCCAGCATATGGCCCCATGGCGGCACTGAAGCTTTCTTT.

The genes are TRBV7-2 and TRBJ2-7; D is possibly TRBD1 or TRBD2 (6 bases each). Germline V CDR1 and CDR2: SGHTA, FQGNSA. V was cut by 2 bases and J by 6 bases, with 14 bases left in between. The CDR3 runs to 14 residues. The CDR3 bases are TGTGCCAGCAGCTTACAGGGGAGGTTAGGCGAGCAGTACTTC. Translation: CASSLQGRLGEQYF.

V gene TRBV11-3 combines with J gene TRBJ1-1; the D gene is possibly TRBD1 (5 bases). Trimming took off 3 bases at V and 9 bases at J, with 14 bases between the two ends. Germline assignment: CDR1 SGHNT and CDR2 YENEEA. The CDR3 covers 13 residues. Here the CDR3 reads CASSFRQGNQAFF. CDR3 nucleotide sequence: TGTGCCAGCAGCTTTCGCCAGGGCAATCAAGCTTTCTTT.

The genes are TRBV5-1 and TRBJ2-3, with D possibly TRBD2 on 6 matching bases. Germline V gives CDR1 SGHRS, CDR2 YFSETQ. V gave up 6 bases and J gave up 3 bases, with 11 bases separating them. This CDR3 spans 13 amino acids. The CDR3 loop reads CASNTGVTDTQYF. In DNA form, the CDR3 reads TGCGCCAGCAATACGGGAGTGACAGATACGCAGTATTTT.

The chain recombines TRBV27 with TRBJ1-5; D is possibly TRBD1 (6 bases). Germline V gene sequence: CDR1 MNHEY, CDR2 SMNVEV (reference sequence). The CDR3 runs to 14 residues. Trimming pared 2 bases from V and 4 bases from J, leaving 9 bases between. The CDR3 sequence: CASSLRQVNQPQHF. For the CDR3, the DNA is TGTGCCAGCAGTTTAAGACAGGTAAATCAGCCCCAGCATTTT.

The V and J genes are TRBV15 and TRBJ2-2, with D tentatively TRBD1 (6 bases). From germline, CDR1 is LNHNV and CDR2 YYDKDF (reference sequence). V dropped 2 bases and J dropped 4 bases, with 14 bases sitting between them. This CDR3 is built from 16 residues. The CDR3 here is CATSRYATGSTGELFF. CDR3 coding DNA: TGTGCCACCAGCAGATATGCCACAGGGAGCACCGGGGAGCTGTTTTTT.

This chain connects TRBV19 to TRBJ1-1, with a weak D call TRBD1 (5 bases). V was clipped by 5 bases and J by 1 base, with 14 bases between them. This CDR3 has 15 residues. CDR1 LNHDA and CDR2 SQIVND come from the germline V gene (reference sequence). CDR3 sequence reads: CASSARQGSNTEAFF. The CDR3 bases are TGTGCCAGTAGTGCCCGGCAGGGTTCGAACACTGAAGCTTTCTTT.

The chain has TRBV2 and TRBJ1-5; no definite D call. Deletions cut 7 bases from V and 0 bases from J, with 19 bases between. The V gene's germline CDR1 is SNHLY and CDR2 FYNNEI. The CDR3 has 17 residues. CDR3 region: CASKKSSGGDSNQPQHF. The CDR3 DNA follows: TGTGCCAGCAAGAAAAGCAGTGGCGGCGATAGCAATCAGCCCCAGCATTTT.

The chain joins TRBV30 to TRBJ2-1, with 8 bases that match TRBD2. This CDR3 has 14 amino acids. After removal of 5 bases from V and 1 base from J, the junction contained 4 bases not matched to a gene. The germline CDR1 and CDR2 sequences are GTSNPN and SVGIG (reference sequence). The CDR3 bases are TGTGCCTGGGGCGGGGGGCGGTCCTACAATGAGCAGTTCTTC. This encodes CAWGGGRSYNEQFF.

The chain employs TRBV13 and TRBJ1-1; D gene unclear. This CDR3 is built from 13 residues. Germline V lookup: CDR1 PRHDT, CDR2 FYEKMQ (reference sequence). Deletions cut 5 bases from V and 10 bases from J, with 17 bases between. DNA of the CDR3: TGTGCCAGCAGCCCACGGGCTCTGCGGACAGCTTTCTTT. Amino acids: CASSPRALRTAFF. The whole variable domain, remainder taken from reference TRBV13 and TRBJ1-1, is AAGVIQSPRHLIKEKRETATLKCYPIPRHDTVYWYQQGPGQDPQFLISFYEKMQSDKGSIPDRFSAQQFSDYHSELNMSSLELGDSALYFCASSPRALRTAFFGQGTRLTVV.

The genes are TRBV18 and TRBJ1-2, with a tentative D call TRBD1 (6 bases). Germline values: CDR1 KGHSH, CDR2 LQKENI. Trimming shortened V by 0 bases and J by 8 bases, and 13 bases separated the two germline ends. This CDR3 is 14 amino acids long. In DNA, the CDR3 is TGTGCCAGCTCACCACCAACCGGGGGCGTGGGCTACACCTTC. Amino acids: CASSPPTGGVGYTF.

In this sample, this clone turned up many times. The gene calls are TRBV19 and TRBJ2-6; the D is unclear. Germline loops: CDR1 LNHDA, CDR2 SQIVND (reference sequence). This CDR3 is built from 14 residues. V was pared by 6 bases and J by 0 bases, with 6 bases between. The CDR3 coding sequence is TGTGCCAGTAGGGTGAGCTCTGGGGCCAACGTCCTGACTTTC. This sequence encodes CASRVSSGANVLTF.

V usage is TRBV10-2 and J usage is TRBJ1-4; unclear D gene. V was shortened by 6 bases and J by 1 base, with 9 bases between the two germline ends. This CDR3 is built from 14 residues. Germline V gene lookup returns CDR1 WSHSY and CDR2 SAAADI. CDR3 protein: CASREDGTNEKLFF. The DNA of the CDR3 is TGCGCCAGCAGGGAAGACGGAACTAATGAAAAACTGTTTTTT.

This chain connects TRBV11-1 to TRBJ2-3; D is undetermined. This CDR3 comprises 12 residues. Trimming pared 8 bases from V and 4 bases from J, leaving 10 bases between. Per germline, CDR1 SGHAT and CDR2 FQDESV (reference sequence). The CDR3 nucleotides are TGTGCCAGCTCACCCACGGCAGATACGCAGTATTTT. The encoded protein is CASSPTADTQYF. Using reference TRBV11-1 and TRBJ2-3 for the parts outside the CDR3, the full variable domain is EAEVAQSPRYKITEKSQAVAFWCDPISGHATLYWYRQILGQGPELLVQFQDESVVDDSQLPKDRFSAERLKGVDSTLKIQPAELGDSAMYLCASSPTADTQYFGPGTRLTVL.

V gene TRBV28 combines with J gene TRBJ2-2; 7 positions match TRBD2. Per the germline V gene, CDR1 is MDHEN and CDR2 is SYDVKM. The CDR3 contains 13 residues. V shed 8 bases, J shed 6 bases, and the junction held 6 bases outside the gene matches. CDR3 coding DNA: TGTGCCAGCGGGAGGGCCGTCGCCGGGGAGCTGTTTTTT. This translates into CASGRAVAGELFF.

The chain joins TRBV4-1 to TRBJ2-1; a possible D gene is TRBD2 (6 bases). V lost 0 bases, J lost 5 bases, and 26 bases lay in between. The CDR3 extends over 20 amino acids. The germline CDR1 and CDR2 sequences are MGHRA and YSYEKL. The DNA of the CDR3 is TGCGCCAGCAGCCAAGATCACCTTTTCGTCCGTGCGGGGAACAACAATGAGCAGTTCTTC. Its translation: CASSQDHLFVRAGNNNEQFF.

This clone has a handful of counts. V is TRBV7-9 and J is TRBJ2-2; TRBD1 matches 8 bases. CDR1 is SEHNR, CDR2 FQNEAQ, per germline (reference sequence). CDR3 size: 16 residues. The ends lost 5 bases at V and 1 base at J; junction bases unmatched: 6. CDR3 coding DNA: TGTGCCAGCAGCCCGGAGGACAGGGTGAACACCGGGGAGCTGTTTTTT. Encoded protein: CASSPEDRVNTGELFF.

The chain combines TRBV5-1 with TRBJ1-2; tentatively, D is TRBD1 (5 bases). V dropped 6 bases and J dropped 5 bases, with 14 bases sitting between them. CDR3 length equals 13 residues. Germline V gives CDR1 SGHRS, CDR2 YFSETQ. CDR3: CASTTFQGYGYTF. For the CDR3, the DNA is TGCGCCAGCACCACCTTCCAGGGATATGGCTACACCTTC. Supplemented by reference TRBV5-1 and TRBJ1-2, the full variable domain reads KAGVTQTPRYLIKTRGQQVTLSCSPISGHRSVSWYQQTPGQGLQFLFEYFSETQRNKGNFPGRFSGRQFSNSRSEMNVSTLELGDSALYLCASTTFQGYGYTFGSGTRLTVV.

The genes are TRBV14 and TRBJ1-5, with D possibly matching TRBD1 (5 bases). The V gene lost 1 base and the J gene lost 4 bases, with 14 bases spanning the gap. CDR1 is SGHDN, CDR2 FVKESK, per germline. CDR3 length: 16 amino acids. In DNA form, the CDR3 reads TGTGCCAGCAGCCAAGGGGGCGGAATAGGAAATCAGCCCCAGCATTTT. This gives the protein CASSQGGGIGNQPQHF.